The T cell receptor (beta chain) under discussion was sequenced for a study of cytomegalovirus exposure and HLA in healthy donors. General study points: Accurate HLA-A and HLA-B prediction from TCR beta sequences was reported for most subjects. A highly shared variant cluster was judged a likely technical artifact.

The CDR3 consists of 15 residues. CDR1 is SGHRS and CDR2 is YFSETQ in the germline V gene. V lost 3 bases, J lost 4 bases, and 3 bases stayed unmatched. Primers for the PCR totalled 60 Vbeta and 13 Jbeta. The protocol was immunoSEQ multiplex PCR, while the TCRdb copy is restricted to in-frame clones and leaves out a portion. The sample has about 130,000 clones; around two thirds are singletons. With respect to this clone: Antigen specificity is unknown.

Sequenced input: PBMCs. J is TRBJ1-4 and V is TRBV5-1, with TRBD1 matching 10 bases. This sequence was found in a human donor in good health. CDR3 coding DNA: TGCGCCAGCAGCTCGACAGGGGGCCTTAATGAAAAACTGTTTTTT. This sequence encodes CASSSTGGLNEKLFF.